This is a list of T cell receptor beta chains from one sample in a study of blood T cell repertoires in COVID-19. The repertoire was sequenced with immunoSEQ multiplex PCR; TCRdb's copy has only in-frame clones and lacks some. The top ten clones hold 3.6% of a sample with about 130,000 clones, 87% of them seen once. Sequencing was done on a sample of peripheral blood. The receptor set was obtained from a woman aged 55-70 years with acute or convalescent COVID-19. CDR3s include the opening cysteine and the closing phenylalanine or tryptophan. A D gene is named only where the DNA matches it firmly. Clone size, where shown, is once, few, many, or a class for clones that have expanded.

abundance: .
v_gene: TRBV7-3
d_gene: TRBD1
j_gene: TRBJ1-2
CDR3aa: CASSPDRGYGYTF
CDR3nt: TGTGCCAGCAGCCCAGACAGGGGATATGGCTACACCTTC

abundance: .
v_gene: TRBV12-3/TRBV12-4
d_gene: TRBD1
j_gene: TRBJ1-2
CDR3aa: CASTLSQGGGYTF
CDR3nt: TGTGCCAGCACCCTCTCACAGGGGGGTGGCTACACCTTC

abundance: .
v_gene: TRBV20-1
d_gene: .
j_gene: TRBJ1-2
CDR3aa: CSASEGGFYGYTF
CDR3nt: TGCAGTGCTAGTGAGGGGGGATTTTATGGCTACACCTTC

abundance: .
v_gene: TRBV19
d_gene: .
j_gene: TRBJ1-1
CDR3aa: CASSTDWATEAFF
CDR3nt: TGTGCCAGTAGTACGGACTGGGCCACTGAAGCTTTCTTT

abundance: .
v_gene: TRBV29-1
d_gene: .
j_gene: TRBJ1-5
CDR3aa: CSVLDNSNQPQHF
CDR3nt: TGCAGCGTTCTGGACAATAGCAATCAGCCCCAGCATTTT

abundance: .
v_gene: TRBV20-1
d_gene: TRBD2
j_gene: TRBJ2-5
CDR3aa: CSASIGTSGKETQYF
CDR3nt: TGCAGTGCTAGTATTGGGACTAGCGGAAAAGAGACCCAGTACTTC

abundance: .
v_gene: TRBV13
d_gene: TRBD2
j_gene: TRBJ2-1
CDR3aa: CASSRRGYNEQFF
CDR3nt: TGTGCCAGCAGCAGGCGGGGGTACAATGAGCAGTTCTTC

abundance: .
v_gene: TRBV12-3/TRBV12-4
d_gene: .
j_gene: TRBJ2-1
CDR3aa: CASKGPDNEQFF
CDR3nt: TGTGCCAGCAAGGGGCCGGACAATGAGCAGTTCTTC

abundance: .
v_gene: TRBV2
d_gene: .
j_gene: TRBJ1-1
CDR3aa: CASSDQSMNTEAFF
CDR3nt: TGTGCCAGCAGTGATCAGTCCATGAACACTGAAGCTTTCTTT

abundance: .
v_gene: TRBV18
d_gene: .
j_gene: TRBJ1-1
CDR3aa: CASSPVELLNTEAFF
CDR3nt: TGTGCCAGCTCACCCGTAGAACTCCTGAACACTGAAGCTTTCTTT

abundance: .
v_gene: TRBV20-1
d_gene: .
j_gene: TRBJ1-5
CDR3aa: CSATSPMAQHF
CDR3nt: TGCAGTGCTACCTCTCCTATGGCCCAGCATTTT

abundance: .
v_gene: TRBV6-5
d_gene: TRBD1
j_gene: TRBJ1-1
CDR3aa: CASSYSATGGTEAFF
CDR3nt: TGTGCCAGCAGTTACAGTGCTACAGGGGGCACTGAAGCTTTCTTT

abundance: .
v_gene: TRBV3-1/TRBV3-2
d_gene: .
j_gene: TRBJ1-4
CDR3aa: CASSQGDFGVGEKLFF
CDR3nt: TGTGCCAGCAGCCAAGGTGATTTCGGGGTGGGTGAAAAACTGTTTTTT

abundance: .
v_gene: TRBV29-1
d_gene: .
j_gene: TRBJ2-5
CDR3aa: CSGGTGRGETQYF
CDR3nt: TGCAGCGGAGGAACAGGGAGAGGAGAGACCCAGTACTTC

abundance: .
v_gene: TRBV5-1
d_gene: .
j_gene: TRBJ2-1
CDR3aa: CASAWDSYNEQFF
CDR3nt: TGCGCCAGCGCATGGGACTCTTACAATGAGCAGTTCTTC

abundance: .
v_gene: TRBV19
d_gene: TRBD1
j_gene: TRBJ1-1
CDR3aa: CASRTGTVYSIAEAFF
CDR3nt: TGTGCCAGTAGGACCGGGACAGTCTACTCGATCGCTGAAGCTTTCTTT

abundance: .
v_gene: TRBV28
d_gene: TRBD2
j_gene: TRBJ2-1
CDR3aa: CASNPGSSGSGEQFF
CDR3nt: TGTGCCAGCAACCCGGGGTCTAGCGGGAGTGGAGAGCAGTTCTTC

abundance: .
v_gene: TRBV5-1
d_gene: TRBD1
j_gene: TRBJ2-1
CDR3aa: CASSLTGDRANEQFF
CDR3nt: TGCGCCAGCAGCTTGACAGGGGATAGGGCCAATGAGCAGTTCTTC

abundance: once
v_gene: TRBV24-1
d_gene: .
j_gene: TRBJ2-3
CDR3aa: CATSDFLSGTDTQYF
CDR3nt: TGTGCCACCAGTGATTTTCTGAGTGGCACAGATACGCAGTATTTT

abundance: once
v_gene: TRBV9
d_gene: .
j_gene: TRBJ1-6
CDR3aa: CASSVGGYNSPLHF
CDR3nt: TGTGCCAGCAGCGTCGGGGGCTATAATTCACCCCTCCACTTT

abundance: .
v_gene: TRBV6-5
d_gene: .
j_gene: TRBJ2-7
CDR3aa: CASSYRFDTLYEQYF
CDR3nt: TGTGCCAGCAGTTACAGATTTGACACCCTCTACGAGCAGTACTTC

abundance: few
v_gene: TRBV7-2
d_gene: TRBD1
j_gene: TRBJ1-6
CDR3aa: CASSVQGQGFPSPLHF
CDR3nt: TGTGCCAGCAGCGTACAGGGGCAAGGTTTCCCTTCACCCCTCCACTTT

abundance: .
v_gene: TRBV15
d_gene: .
j_gene: TRBJ2-3
CDR3aa: CATSRDQYTQYF
CDR3nt: TGTGCCACCAGCAGAGACCAGTATACGCAGTATTTT

abundance: .
v_gene: TRBV9
d_gene: TRBD1
j_gene: TRBJ1-4
CDR3aa: CASSGQGGINEKLFF
CDR3nt: TGTGCCAGCAGCGGACAGGGGGGGATTAATGAAAAACTGTTTTTT

abundance: .
v_gene: TRBV5-1
d_gene: TRBD1
j_gene: TRBJ2-5
CDR3aa: CASSPDRVGQETQYF
CDR3nt: TGCGCCAGCAGCCCCGACAGGGTGGGCCAAGAGACCCAGTACTTC

abundance: .
v_gene: TRBV7-3
d_gene: .
j_gene: TRBJ2-5
CDR3aa: CASSLERGETQYF
CDR3nt: TGTGCCAGCAGCTTAGAGCGCGGAGAGACCCAGTACTTC